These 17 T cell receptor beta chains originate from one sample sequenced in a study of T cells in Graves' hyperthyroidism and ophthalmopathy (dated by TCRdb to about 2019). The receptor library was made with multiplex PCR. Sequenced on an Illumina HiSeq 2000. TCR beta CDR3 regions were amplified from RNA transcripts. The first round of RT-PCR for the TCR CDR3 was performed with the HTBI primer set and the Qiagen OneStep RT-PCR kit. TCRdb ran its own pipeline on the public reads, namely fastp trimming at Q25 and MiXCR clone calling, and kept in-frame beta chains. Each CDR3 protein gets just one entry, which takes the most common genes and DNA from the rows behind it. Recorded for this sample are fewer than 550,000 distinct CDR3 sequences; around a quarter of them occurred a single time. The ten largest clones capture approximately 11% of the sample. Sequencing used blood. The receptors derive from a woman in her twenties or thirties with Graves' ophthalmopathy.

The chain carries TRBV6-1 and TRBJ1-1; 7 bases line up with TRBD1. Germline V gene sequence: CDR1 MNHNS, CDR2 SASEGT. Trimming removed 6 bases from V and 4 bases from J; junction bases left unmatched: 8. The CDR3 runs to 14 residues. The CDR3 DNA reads TGTGCCAGCAGCATGGCAGGGGGATCCACTGAAGCTTTCTTT. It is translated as CASSMAGGSTEAFF.

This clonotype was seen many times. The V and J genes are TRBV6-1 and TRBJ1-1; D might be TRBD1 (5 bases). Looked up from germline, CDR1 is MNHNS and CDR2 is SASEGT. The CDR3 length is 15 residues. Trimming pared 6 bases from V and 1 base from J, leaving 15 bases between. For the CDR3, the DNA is TGTGCCAGCAGCCCCATGACAGTTAAGAACACTGAAGCTTTCTTT. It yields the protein CASSPMTVKNTEAFF.

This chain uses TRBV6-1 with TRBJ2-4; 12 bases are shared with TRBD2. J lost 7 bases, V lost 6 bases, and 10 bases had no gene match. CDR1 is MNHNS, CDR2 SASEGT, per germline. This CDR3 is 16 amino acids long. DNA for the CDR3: TGTGCCAGCAGCAGGGCTAGCGGGGGGGCCGGGAACATTCAGTACTTC. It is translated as CASSRASGGAGNIQYF.

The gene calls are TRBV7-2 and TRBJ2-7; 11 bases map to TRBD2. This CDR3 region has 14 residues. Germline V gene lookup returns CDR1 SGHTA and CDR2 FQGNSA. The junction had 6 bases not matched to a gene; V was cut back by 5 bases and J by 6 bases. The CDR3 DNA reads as TGTGCCAGCAGCAAGGGAGGGACTAGCGGCGAGCAGTACTTC. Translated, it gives CASSKGGTSGEQYF.

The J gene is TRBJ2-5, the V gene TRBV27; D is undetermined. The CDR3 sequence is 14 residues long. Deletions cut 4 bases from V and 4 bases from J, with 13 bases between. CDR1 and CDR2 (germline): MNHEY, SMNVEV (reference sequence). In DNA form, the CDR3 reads TGTGCCAGCAGTTCGGAGCCCGTTGGAGAGACCCAGTACTTC. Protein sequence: CASSSEPVGETQYF.

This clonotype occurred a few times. CDR3 in amino acids: CASSNRVGEQYF. CDR3 DNA: TGTGCCAGCAGCAACAGGGTCGGGGAGCAGTACTTC. This chain links TRBV12-3 or TRBV12-4 with TRBJ2-7, with D possibly matching TRBD1 (6 bases). This CDR3 spans 12 amino acids. Trimming cost V 6 bases and J 7 bases, with 13 bases left between them.

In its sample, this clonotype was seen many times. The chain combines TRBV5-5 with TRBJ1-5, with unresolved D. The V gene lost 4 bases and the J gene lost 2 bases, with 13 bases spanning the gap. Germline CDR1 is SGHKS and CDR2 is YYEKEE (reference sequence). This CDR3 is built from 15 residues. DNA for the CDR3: TGTGCCAGCAGCCCTGGGATAGCGGGCAATCAGCCCCAGCATTTT. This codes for CASSPGIAGNQPQHF.

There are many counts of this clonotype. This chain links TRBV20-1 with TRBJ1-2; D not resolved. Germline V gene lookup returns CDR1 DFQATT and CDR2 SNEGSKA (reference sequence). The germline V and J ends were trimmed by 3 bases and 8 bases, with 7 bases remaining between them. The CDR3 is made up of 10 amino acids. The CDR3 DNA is TGCAGTGCTAGTCGTCAGGGCTACACCTTC. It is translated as CSASRQGYTF.

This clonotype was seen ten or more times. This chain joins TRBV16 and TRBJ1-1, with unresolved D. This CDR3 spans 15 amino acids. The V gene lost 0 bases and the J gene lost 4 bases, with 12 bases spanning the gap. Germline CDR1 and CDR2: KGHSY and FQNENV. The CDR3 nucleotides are TGTGCCAGCAGCCAATCTGAGGGATGGGGCACTGAAGCTTTCTTT. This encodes CASSQSEGWGTEAFF.

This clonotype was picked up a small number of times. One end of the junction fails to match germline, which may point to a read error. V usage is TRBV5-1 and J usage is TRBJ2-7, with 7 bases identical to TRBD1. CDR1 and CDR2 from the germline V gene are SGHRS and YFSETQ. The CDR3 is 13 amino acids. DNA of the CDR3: TGCGCCAACAGCTCGGGACAGCCCTACGAGCAGTACTTC. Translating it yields CANSSGQPYEQYF.

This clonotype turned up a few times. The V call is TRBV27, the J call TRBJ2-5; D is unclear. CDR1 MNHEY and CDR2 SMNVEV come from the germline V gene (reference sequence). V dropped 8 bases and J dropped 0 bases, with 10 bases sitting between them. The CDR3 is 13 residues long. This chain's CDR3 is CASAALYQETQYF. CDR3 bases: TGTGCCAGCGCTGCCCTGTACCAAGAGACCCAGTACTTC.

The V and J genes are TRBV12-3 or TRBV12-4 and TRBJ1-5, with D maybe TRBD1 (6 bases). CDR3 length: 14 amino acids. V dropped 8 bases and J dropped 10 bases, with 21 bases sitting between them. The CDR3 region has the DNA TGTGCCAGCGGGCACCAGGGGTCGGGTGGACCCCAGCATTTT. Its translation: CASGHQGSGGPQHF.

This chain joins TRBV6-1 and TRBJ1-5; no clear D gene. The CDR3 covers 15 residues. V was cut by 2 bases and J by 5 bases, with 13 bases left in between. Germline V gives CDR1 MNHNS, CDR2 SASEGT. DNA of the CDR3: TGTGCCAGCAGTGAATTTCACCTGGGTCATCAGCCCCAGCATTTT. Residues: CASSEFHLGHQPQHF.

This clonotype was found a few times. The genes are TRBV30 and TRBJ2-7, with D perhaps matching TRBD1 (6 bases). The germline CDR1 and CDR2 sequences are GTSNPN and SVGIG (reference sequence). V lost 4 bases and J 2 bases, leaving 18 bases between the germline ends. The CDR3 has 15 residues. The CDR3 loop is CAWTHLGAFTYEQYF. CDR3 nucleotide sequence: TGTGCCTGGACCCACCTGGGGGCGTTTACCTACGAGCAGTACTTC.

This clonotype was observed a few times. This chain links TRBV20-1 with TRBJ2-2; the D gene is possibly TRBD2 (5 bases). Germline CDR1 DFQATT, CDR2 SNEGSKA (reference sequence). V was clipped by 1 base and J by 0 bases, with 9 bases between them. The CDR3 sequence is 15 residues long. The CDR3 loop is CSARVSGTNTGELFF. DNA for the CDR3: TGCAGTGCTAGAGTCTCGGGGACGAACACCGGGGAGCTGTTTTTT.

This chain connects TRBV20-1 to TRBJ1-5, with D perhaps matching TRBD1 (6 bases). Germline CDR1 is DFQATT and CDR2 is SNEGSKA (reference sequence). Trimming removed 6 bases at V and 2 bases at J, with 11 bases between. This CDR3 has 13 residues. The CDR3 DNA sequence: TGCAGTGCCCTTAACAGGGGCAATCAGCCCCAGCATTTT. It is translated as CSALNRGNQPQHF.

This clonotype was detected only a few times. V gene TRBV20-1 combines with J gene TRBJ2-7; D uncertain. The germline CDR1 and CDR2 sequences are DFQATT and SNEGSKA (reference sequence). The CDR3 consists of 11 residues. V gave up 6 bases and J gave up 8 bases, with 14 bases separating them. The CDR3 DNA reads TGCAGTGCCACCCTCCAAAAGCAGCAGTACTTC. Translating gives CSATLQKQQYF.